The 24 T cell receptor beta chains listed next were all sequenced from one sample in a study of T cell repertoires in cytomegalovirus infection. TCRdb independently ran MiXCR on the reads; one entry per CDR3 protein. The sample lists 200,000 to 300,000 distinct CDR3 sequences, approximately 10% occurring once. What was sequenced was PBMCs. These receptors were taken from a human donor in good health (CMV status not recorded). Some clones in this sample may be carry-over from other donors' samples.

A few counts support this clonotype. CDR3 loop: CASSLGQGDYSPLHF. The CDR3 DNA reads as TGTGCCAGCAGTCTCGGACAGGGCGATTATTCACCCCTCCACTTT. The rearrangement uses TRBV28 and TRBJ1-6; 8 bases agree with TRBD1. CDR3 length: 15 amino acids. With V trimmed by 5 bases and J by 8 bases, 8 bases remained unmatched. CDR1 and CDR2 from the germline V gene are MDHEN and SYDVKM. The entire variable domain, with the rest obtained from reference TRBV28 and TRBJ1-6, is as follows: DVKVTQSSRYLVKRTGEKVFLECVQDMDHENMFWYRQDPGLGLRLIYFSYDVKMKEKGDIPEGYSVSREKKERFSLILESASTNQTSMYLCASSLGQGDYSPLHFGNGTRLTVT.

This clonotype was seen a handful of times. This sequence joins TRBV29-1 and TRBJ2-6, with D uncertain. This CDR3 is 13 amino acids long. Germline values: CDR1 SQVTM, CDR2 ANQGSEA. The DNA of the CDR3 is TGCGCCGCCGACCTCTCTGGGGCCAACGTCCTGACTTTC. Its translation: CAADLSGANVLTF.

This clonotype was counted at least ten times. The V and J genes are TRBV7-6 and TRBJ2-3, with 10 bases matching TRBD2. V shed 0 bases, J shed 6 bases, and the junction held 6 bases outside the gene matches. Germline CDR1 reads SGHVS; CDR2 reads FNYEAQ. There are 16 residues in the CDR3. The CDR3 sequence: CASSLAYSGGKDTQYF. Here the CDR3 DNA reads TGTGCCAGCAGCTTAGCTTATAGCGGGGGGAAGGATACGCAGTATTTT.

This clonotype was found a few times. This chain links TRBV4-1 with TRBJ1-5; D is ambiguous. V was cut by 2 bases and J by 3 bases, with 11 bases left in between. The CDR3 contains 15 residues. Germline V gene data show CDR1 as MGHRA and CDR2 as YSYEKL. The CDR3 bases are TGCGCCAGCAGCCAATCCCTCGGTGACAATCAGCCCCAGCATTTT. Translation: CASSQSLGDNQPQHF.

The table lists this clonotype with many counts. The genes are TRBV7-9 and TRBJ2-7, with D maybe TRBD2 (5 bases). Deletions cut 2 bases from V and 7 bases from J, with 12 bases between. Per germline, CDR1 SEHNR and CDR2 FQNEAQ (reference sequence). The CDR3 totals 13 residues. CDR3 in amino acids: CASSLSDPGEQYF. CDR3 DNA sequence: TGTGCCAGCAGCTTATCGGACCCGGGGGAGCAGTACTTC.

This clonotype came up many times. V gene TRBV7-2 combines with J gene TRBJ2-7, with D tentatively TRBD2 (6 bases). The germline V gene encodes CDR1 SGHTA and CDR2 FQGNSA. The CDR3 is 15 residues long. Trimming removed 7 bases at V and 7 bases at J, with 23 bases between. The CDR3 loop reads CASTLEGVRGREQYF. As DNA, the CDR3 is TGTGCCAGCACCCTGGAAGGGGTCCGGGGGAGGGAGCAGTACTTC.

This clonotype was observed many times. The rearrangement uses TRBV7-2 and TRBJ1-1; D is possibly TRBD1 (6 bases). This CDR3 contains 13 residues. Germline CDR1 SGHTA, CDR2 FQGNSA. Trimming pared 3 bases from V and 5 bases from J, leaving 10 bases between. CDR3 loop: CASSLQGMTEAFF. In DNA form, the CDR3 reads TGTGCCAGCAGCTTGCAGGGGATGACTGAAGCTTTCTTT.

This clonotype occurred many times. The chain is built from TRBV6-2 or TRBV6-3 and TRBJ2-7, with 11 bases matching TRBD2. With 5 bases clipped from V and 5 bases from J, the junction kept 11 bases outside the gene matches. Germline-derived CDR1 and CDR2 are MNHEY and SVGEGT. The CDR3 is 16 residues long. The CDR3 coding sequence is TGTGCCAGCAGTCGGACTAGCGGGCTCATCGGAGACGAGCAGTACTTC. Residues: CASSRTSGLIGDEQYF.

This clonotype was seen at least ten times. This chain uses TRBV6-2 or TRBV6-3 with TRBJ1-5; D ambiguous. CDR3 length: 15 residues. V was trimmed by 6 bases and J by 0 bases, leaving 12 bases between them. CDR1 and CDR2 from the germline V gene are MNHEY and SVGEGT. The CDR3 DNA sequence: TGTGCCAGCAGCCAGAGGTCGTATAGCAATCAGCCCCAGCATTTT. It encodes CASSQRSYSNQPQHF.

The chain recombines TRBV29-1 with TRBJ2-1; TRBD2 aligns across 10 bases. The CDR3 length is 16 residues. Germline assignment: CDR1 SQVTM and CDR2 ANQGSEA. J gave up 1 base and V 1 base, and 4 bases lay outside the gene matches. DNA of the CDR3: TGCAGCGTTGAAGGTACTAGCGGGGATTCCTACAATGAGCAGTTCTTC. Its translation: CSVEGTSGDSYNEQFF.

This clonotype was found many times. The CDR3 sequence: CASSSFGEGGNRPQHF. CDR3 DNA: TGTGCCAGCAGTTCCTTCGGAGAGGGCGGGAACCGGCCCCAGCATTTT. The J gene is TRBJ1-5, the V gene TRBV27; D remains ambiguous. There are 16 residues in the CDR3. The germline gives CDR1 MNHEY, CDR2 SMNVEV (reference sequence). V lost 4 bases, J lost 9 bases, and 22 bases lay in between.

The chain combines TRBV3-1 with TRBJ2-7, with D possibly being TRBD1 (5 bases). V gave up 1 base and J gave up 2 bases, with 27 bases separating them. Germline V gene sequence: CDR1 LGHDT, CDR2 YNNKEL (reference sequence). This CDR3 has 20 amino acids. The CDR3 DNA follows: TGTGCCAGCAGCCAAGGAGTAGGACAAACAACTCTAGGCCCTACCTACGAGCAGTACTTC. It encodes CASSQGVGQTTLGPTYEQYF.

This clonotype occurred many times. The V gene is TRBV7-2, the J gene TRBJ1-5; D is undetermined. Trimming pared 3 bases from V and 3 bases from J, leaving 12 bases between. Germline loops: CDR1 SGHTA, CDR2 FQGNSA. CDR3 size: 15 residues. The CDR3 nucleotides read TGTGCCAGCAGCTTGCGGCAGATTGTCAATCAGCCCCAGCATTTT. The encoded protein is CASSLRQIVNQPQHF.

This clonotype was detected ten times or more. V gene TRBV7-8 combines with J gene TRBJ2-7; TRBD1 matches at 12 bases. Trimming cost V 6 bases and J 0 bases; bases outside gene matches: 9. Looked up from germline, CDR1 is SGHVS and CDR2 is FQNEAQ. This CDR3 is 17 amino acids long. Here the CDR3 reads CASRPGTGGAYSYEQYF. The CDR3 coding sequence is TGTGCCAGCAGACCCGGGACAGGGGGCGCGTACTCCTACGAGCAGTACTTC.

A few counts support this clonotype. The rearrangement joins TRBV6-6 to TRBJ1-1, with TRBD1 matching 8 bases. CDR1 and CDR2 from the germline V gene are MNHNY and SVGAGI (reference sequence). The CDR3 spans 14 residues. After removal of 8 bases from V and 2 bases from J, the junction contained 7 bases not matched to a gene. CDR3 in DNA: TGTGCCAGCGGGCAGGGGGCGATTAACACTGAAGCTTTCTTT. This sequence encodes CASGQGAINTEAFF.

V is TRBV11-3 and J is TRBJ1-2, with D uncertain. This CDR3 is 14 amino acids long. Trimming took 4 bases from V and 3 from J, leaving 12 bases between them. Germline V gene lookup returns CDR1 SGHNT and CDR2 YENEEA. CDR3 sequence (DNA): TGTGCCAGCAGCTCACTCGCCCAAGACTATGGCTACACCTTC. It is translated as CASSSLAQDYGYTF.

This clonotype came up many times. The chain employs TRBV7-3 and TRBJ1-1, with D hard to call. V lost 3 bases to trimming and J lost 1 base, with 6 bases between them. The length of the CDR3 is 13 residues. The germline CDR1 and CDR2 sequences are SGHTA and FQGTGA. The chain's CDR3 is CASSFWANTEAFF. CDR3 DNA sequence: TGTGCCAGCAGCTTCTGGGCGAACACTGAAGCTTTCTTT.

This rearrangement joins TRBV10-3 to TRBJ2-1; tentatively, D is TRBD2 (6 bases). Looked up from germline, CDR1 is ENHRY and CDR2 is SYGVKD. The V end was cut by 8 bases, the J end by 2 bases, with 13 bases between. The CDR3 has 14 residues. The CDR3 DNA reads TGTGCCATCCAAGGGCGGGGCGCCTACAATGAGCAGTTCTTC. Its protein is CAIQGRGAYNEQFF.

V and J are TRBV20-1 and TRBJ2-5; the D gene is possibly TRBD2 (6 bases). CDR3 length equals 13 residues. CDR1 DFQATT and CDR2 SNEGSKA come from the germline V gene (reference sequence). V lost 7 bases and J 5 bases, leaving 17 bases between the germline ends. The CDR3 bases are TGCAGTGGAGGGCCCTTGAGCGGGGAGACCCAGTACTTC. This sequence encodes CSGGPLSGETQYF.

The CDR3 sequence is CASRQRGTGRAYEQYF. The CDR3 nucleotides read TGTGCCAGCAGACAACGAGGGACAGGGAGGGCCTACGAGCAGTACTTC. V is TRBV11-2 and J is TRBJ2-7, with 9 bases lining up with TRBD1. Looked up from germline, CDR1 is SGHAT and CDR2 is FQNNGV. The CDR3 runs 16 residues. V lost 6 bases to trimming and J lost 2 bases; unmatched junction nucleotides: 11.

At least ten counts were recorded for this clonotype. The germline gene is not matched at one end of the junction; a read error may be the cause. This sequence joins TRBV7-2 and TRBJ1-5; D call uncertain. CDR1 SGHTA and CDR2 FQGNSA come from the germline V gene. The CDR3 contains 14 residues. The CDR3 is CASSLAWKNQPQHF. The CDR3 region has the DNA TGTGCCAGCAGCTTAGCGTGGAAGAATCAACCCCAGCATTTT.

V and J are TRBV6-8 and TRBJ2-7; TRBD2 is a possible D gene (5 bases). The CDR3 is made up of 14 amino acids. Trimming took off 5 bases at V and 3 bases at J, with 14 bases between the two ends. CDR1 is MNHGY, CDR2 SAAAGT, per germline. In DNA, the CDR3 is TGTGCCAGCAGTCCTAACGATGAGGGCTACGAGCAGTACTTC. As protein: CASSPNDEGYEQYF.

This clonotype was counted at least ten times. The chain has TRBV7-2 and TRBJ1-2; D not certain. CDR1 and CDR2 (germline): SGHTA, FQGNSA. The CDR3 contains 13 residues. V was shortened by 5 bases and J by 5 bases, with 12 bases between the two germline ends. The DNA for the CDR3 is TGTGCCAGCAGCCCCATAGGAAGGTATGGCTACACCTTC. It encodes CASSPIGRYGYTF.

This clonotype was recorded at least ten times. The gene calls are TRBV24-1 and TRBJ1-2; unclear D gene. Germline assignment: CDR1 KGHDR and CDR2 SFDVKD. Trimming removed 3 bases at V and 4 bases at J, with 8 bases between. This CDR3 spans 13 amino acids. The CDR3 DNA follows: TGTGCCACCAGTGATGGGAACTCCTATGGCTACACCTTC. Its translation is CATSDGNSYGYTF.